Below, 12 T cell receptor beta chains from the same sample are listed, as sequenced in a study of blood T cells in healthy people across ages. Sample-barcoded 5' priming and a J-beta primer mix drove a second PCR of roughly 7 to 11 cycles. TCRdb ran MiXCR on the 5' RACE reads and lists one entry per CDR3 protein. The sample lists 1.2 million to 1.5 million distinct CDR3 sequences; approximately 60% were seen once. The sequenced sample was blood. The source is a man younger than 35 in good health.

In regard to this clonotype: The junction differs from germline at one of its ends, possibly a read error. The chain uses TRBV7-7 and TRBJ2-5, with D possibly matching TRBD1 (6 bases). The CDR3 runs to 14 residues. Germline V CDR1 and CDR2: SSHAT, FNYEAQ (reference sequence). This CDR3 reads CASSARTAQETQYF. The CDR3 DNA reads TGTGCTAGCAGCGCCCGGACAGCTCAAGAGACCCAGTACTTC.

The table lists this clonotype with a few counts. The CDR3 region is CASSWATGGRTDTQYF. The CDR3 nucleotides read TGTGCCAGCAGCTGGGCGACAGGGGGTCGCACAGATACGCAGTATTTT. The chain links TRBV5-6 to TRBJ2-3; 9 nucleotides line up with TRBD1. Germline CDR1 reads SGHDT; CDR2 reads YYEEEE. The CDR3 extends over 16 amino acids. J gave up 1 base and V 3 bases, and 6 bases lay outside the gene matches. Supplemented by reference TRBV5-6 and TRBJ2-3, the full variable domain reads DAGVTQSPTHLIKTRGQQVTLRCSPKSGHDTVSWYQQALGQGPQFIFQYYEEEERQRGNFPDRFSGHQFPNYSSELNVNALLLGDSALYLCASSWATGGRTDTQYFGPGTRLTVL.

This chain joins TRBV29-1 and TRBJ2-3; TRBD1 aligns across 7 bases. The CDR3 covers 15 residues. The V segment lost 1 base and the J segment 2 bases; nucleotides outside the gene matches: 6. In germline, CDR1 is SQVTM, CDR2 ANQGSEA. CDR3: CSVEVKGAPTDTQYF. The DNA of the CDR3 is TGCAGCGTTGAAGTTAAGGGGGCTCCCACAGATACGCAGTATTTT.

V and J are TRBV7-2 and TRBJ2-5, with 10 bases identical to TRBD2. Judging by the DNA end, TRBJ2-7 fits better; the J call may be wrong. The CDR3 is 17 residues long. Germline V gene sequence: CDR1 SGHTA, CDR2 FQGNSA. The CDR3 spells CASSPSVAGGSRGEQYF. The CDR3 DNA follows: TGTGCCAGCAGCCCATCGGTAGCGGGAGGAAGTAGGGGCGAGCAGTACTTC.

The rearrangement links TRBV24-1 to TRBJ2-7; D not resolved. The CDR3 is made up of 13 amino acids. Trimming removed 9 bases from V and 0 bases from J, with 11 bases in between. The V gene's germline CDR1 is KGHDR and CDR2 SFDVKD. This CDR3 reads CATESKSSYEQYF. CDR3 sequence (DNA): TGTGCCACCGAAAGCAAAAGCTCCTACGAGCAGTACTTC.

The V call is TRBV6-2 or TRBV6-3, the J call TRBJ1-4, with 8 bases that match TRBD1. V lost 3 bases, J lost 5 bases, and 5 bases stayed unmatched. Germline CDR1 is MNHEY and CDR2 is SVGEGT. This CDR3 has 15 amino acids. The CDR3 loop is CASSYPGQANEKLFF. In nucleotides, the CDR3 is TGTGCCAGCAGTTATCCGGGACAGGCGAATGAAAAACTGTTTTTT.

The V and J genes are TRBV3-1 and TRBJ2-3; 9 bases agree with TRBD2. CDR3 length: 18 amino acids. The V gene end was trimmed by 1 base and the J gene end by 1 base; junction bases not matched to a gene: 9. CDR1 and CDR2 (germline): LGHDT, YNNKEL (reference sequence). The CDR3 region is CASSQGPRLAVGTDTQYF. The CDR3 bases are TGTGCCAGCAGCCAAGGCCCCCGACTAGCGGTTGGCACAGATACGCAGTATTTT.

In this sample, this clonotype turned up once. J is TRBJ2-7 and V is TRBV10-3, with 13 bases fitting TRBD2. The J call may be wrong; the DNA end is better matched by TRBJ2-5. The CDR3 contains 18 residues. Germline CDR1 ENHRY, CDR2 SYGVKD. CDR3 region: CAISKGLAGPWGVETQYF. CDR3 DNA sequence: TGTGCCATCAGCAAGGGACTAGCGGGGCCCTGGGGGGTCGAGACCCAGTACTTC.

The chain is built from TRBV9 and TRBJ2-3; the D gene could be TRBD1 or TRBD2 (5 bases each). CDR3 length: 14 residues. The V gene lost 6 bases and the J gene lost 0 bases, with 11 bases spanning the gap. CDR1 is SGDLS and CDR2 is YYNGEE in the germline V gene. Here the CDR3 DNA reads TGTGCCAGCACCCGGGACCCAAGCACAGATACGCAGTATTTT. This encodes CASTRDPSTDTQYF.

The chain recombines TRBV9 with TRBJ2-5; TRBD2 aligns across 9 bases. This CDR3 is built from 16 residues. CDR1 and CDR2 (germline): SGDLS, YYNGEE. J gave up 11 bases and V 0 bases, and 14 bases lay outside the gene matches. DNA of the CDR3: TGTGCCAGCAGCGTAGATCCTAGCGGGACCTACAATGAGCAGTACTTC. This translates into CASSVDPSGTYNEQYF.

A single count supports this clonotype. The rearrangement links TRBV7-9 to TRBJ2-7, with a possible D match to TRBD1 (5 bases). This CDR3 has 17 amino acids. V lost 6 bases to trimming and J lost 0 bases, with 21 bases between them. Germline CDR1 and CDR2: SEHNR and FQNEAQ (reference sequence). CDR3 nucleotide sequence: TGTGCCAGCAGACGACGGACAAGGGAAGAAGGCTCCTACGAGCAGTACTTC. This gives the protein CASRRRTREEGSYEQYF.

The chain links TRBV7-9 to TRBJ2-5, with D perhaps TRBD1 (6 bases). The J call may be mistaken, given a closer DNA end match to TRBJ2-7. The CDR3 length is 14 residues. The V gene's germline CDR1 is SEHNR and CDR2 FQNEAQ (reference sequence). The CDR3 is CASSFHRDGAEQYF. CDR3 nucleotide sequence: TGTGCCAGCAGCTTCCACAGGGATGGAGCCGAGCAGTACTTC.